This record concerns one T cell receptor beta chain sequence. Its matching antigen is unknown. These data originate in a study of T cell repertoires in cytomegalovirus infection. TCRdb called the reads again in MiXCR, with one record for every CDR3 protein. The sample has under 850,000 distinct CDR3 sequences, less than 40% seen once; the top ten hold 2.8%. Findings and limits, study-wide: There were HLA-C-restricted CMV-specific TCR beta clonotypes dominating the ex vivo response.

V dropped 7 bases and J dropped 5; count of bases not matched to a gene: 10. Germline V gene sequence: CDR1 MNHEY, CDR2 SMNVEV (reference sequence). The CDR3 spans 16 residues. The TCR comes from a human donor in good health (CMV status not recorded). Some clones in this sample may be carry-over from other donors' samples. What was sequenced was PBMCs. The chain couples TRBV27 to TRBJ2-1, with TRBD2 identical over 11 bases. Here the CDR3 reads CASTSPTSGGHNEQFF. DNA of the CDR3: TGTGCCAGCACTTCCCCCACTAGCGGGGGACACAATGAGCAGTTCTTC.